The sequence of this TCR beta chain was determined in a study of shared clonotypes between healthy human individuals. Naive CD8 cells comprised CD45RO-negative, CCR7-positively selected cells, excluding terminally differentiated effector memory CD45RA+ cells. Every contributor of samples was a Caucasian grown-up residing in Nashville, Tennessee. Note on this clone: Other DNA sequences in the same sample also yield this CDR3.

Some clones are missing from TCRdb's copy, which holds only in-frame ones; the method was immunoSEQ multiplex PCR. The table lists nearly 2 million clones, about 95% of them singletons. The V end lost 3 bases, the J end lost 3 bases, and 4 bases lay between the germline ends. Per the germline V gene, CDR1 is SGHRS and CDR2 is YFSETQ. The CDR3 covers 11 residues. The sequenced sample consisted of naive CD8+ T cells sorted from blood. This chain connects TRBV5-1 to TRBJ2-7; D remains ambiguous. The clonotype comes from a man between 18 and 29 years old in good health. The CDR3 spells CASSSDYEQYF. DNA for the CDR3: TGCGCCAGCAGCTCGGACTACGAGCAGTACTTC.